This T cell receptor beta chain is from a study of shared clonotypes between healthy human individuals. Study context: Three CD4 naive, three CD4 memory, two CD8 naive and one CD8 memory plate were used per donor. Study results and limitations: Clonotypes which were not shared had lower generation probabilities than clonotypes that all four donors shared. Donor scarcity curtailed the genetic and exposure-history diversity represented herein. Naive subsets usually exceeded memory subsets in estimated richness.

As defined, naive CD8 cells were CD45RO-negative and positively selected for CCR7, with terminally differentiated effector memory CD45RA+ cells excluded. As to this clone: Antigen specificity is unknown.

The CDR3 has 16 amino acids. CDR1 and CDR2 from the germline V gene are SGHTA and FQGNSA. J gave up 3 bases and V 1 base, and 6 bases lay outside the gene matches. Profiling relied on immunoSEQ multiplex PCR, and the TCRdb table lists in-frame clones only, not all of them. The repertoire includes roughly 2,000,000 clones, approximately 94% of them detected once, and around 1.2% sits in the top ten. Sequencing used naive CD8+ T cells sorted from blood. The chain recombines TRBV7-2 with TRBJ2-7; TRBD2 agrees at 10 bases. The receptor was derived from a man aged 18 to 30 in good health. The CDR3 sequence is CASSLVAGGNHYEQYF. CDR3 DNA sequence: TGTGCCAGCAGCTTAGTAGCGGGAGGAAACCACTACGAGCAGTACTTC.